This T cell receptor (beta chain) was sequenced for a study of T cells in Graves' hyperthyroidism and ophthalmopathy. Overall study context: Initial diagnosis, before any treatment, was when peripheral blood was collected.

Uncontrolled infection, other autoimmune disease, pregnancy or lactation barred patients from enrollment. Using 10 ml of fresh peripheral blood, PBMCs were prepared. In its sample, this clonotype was seen a few times. TCR beta CDR3 regions were amplified from RNA transcripts. HTBI primers were used for first-round RT-PCR of the TCR CDR3. A single record per CDR3 protein comes from TCRdb applying MiXCR to the multiplex PCR reads. This table has approximately 400,000 distinct CDR3 sequences, approximately 15% appearing once. V trimming: 4 bases; J trimming: 7 bases; junction bases outside the gene matches: 8. This CDR3 region has 14 residues. Germline assignment: CDR1 SGHDT and CDR2 YYEEEE.

The receptor was isolated from a man under 40 with Graves' hyperthyroidism that later progressed to Graves' ophthalmopathy. V gene TRBV5-6 combines with J gene TRBJ2-1, with 7 positions matching TRBD1. Sequencing used blood. The CDR3 spells CASSPTGSSNEQFF. CDR3 nucleotides: TGTGCCAGCAGCCCGACAGGGAGTTCTAATGAGCAGTTCTTC. The entire variable domain, with the rest obtained from reference TRBV5-6 and TRBJ2-1, is as follows: DAGVTQSPTHLIKTRGQQVTLRCSPKSGHDTVSWYQQALGQGPQFIFQYYEEEERQRGNFPDRFSGHQFPNYSSELNVNALLLGDSALYLCASSPTGSSNEQFFGPGTRLTVL.